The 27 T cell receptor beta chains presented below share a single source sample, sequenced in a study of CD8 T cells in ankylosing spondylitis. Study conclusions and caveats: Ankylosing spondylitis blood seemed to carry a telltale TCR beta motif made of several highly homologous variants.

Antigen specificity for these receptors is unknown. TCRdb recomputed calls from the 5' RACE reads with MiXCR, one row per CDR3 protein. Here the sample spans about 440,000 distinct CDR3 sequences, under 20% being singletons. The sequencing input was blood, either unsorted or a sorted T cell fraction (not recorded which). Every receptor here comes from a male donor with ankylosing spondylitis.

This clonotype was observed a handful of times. CDR3 DNA sequence: TGTGCCAGCAGTTTATGGGGCAGGGGAGAGAGCACTGAAGCTTTCTTT. Its translation is CASSLWGRGESTEAFF. The V gene is TRBV28, the J gene TRBJ1-1; tentative D call: TRBD1 (6 bases). Germline CDR1 is MDHEN and CDR2 is SYDVKM. This CDR3 region has 16 residues. V was clipped by 0 bases and J by 4 bases, with 15 bases between them.

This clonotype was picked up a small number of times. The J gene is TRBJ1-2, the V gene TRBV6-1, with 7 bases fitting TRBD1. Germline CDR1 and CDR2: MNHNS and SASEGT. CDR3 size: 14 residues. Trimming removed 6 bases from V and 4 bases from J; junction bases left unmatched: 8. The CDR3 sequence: CASSRNRGGYGYTF. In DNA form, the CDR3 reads TGTGCCAGCAGCCGAAACAGGGGCGGCTATGGCTACACCTTC.

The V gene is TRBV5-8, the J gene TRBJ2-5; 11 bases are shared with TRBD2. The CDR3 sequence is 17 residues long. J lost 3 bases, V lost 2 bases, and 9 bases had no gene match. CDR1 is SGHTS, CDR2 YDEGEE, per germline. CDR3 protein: CASSFGLAGFLEETQYF. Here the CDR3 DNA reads TGTGCCAGCAGCTTCGGACTAGCGGGTTTTCTGGAAGAGACCCAGTACTTC.

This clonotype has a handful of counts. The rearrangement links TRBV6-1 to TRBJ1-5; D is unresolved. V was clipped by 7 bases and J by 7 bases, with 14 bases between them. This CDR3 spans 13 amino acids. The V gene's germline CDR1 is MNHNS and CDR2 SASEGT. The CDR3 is CASTDRTWQPQHF. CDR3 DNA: TGTGCCAGCACGGACCGGACGTGGCAGCCCCAGCATTTT.

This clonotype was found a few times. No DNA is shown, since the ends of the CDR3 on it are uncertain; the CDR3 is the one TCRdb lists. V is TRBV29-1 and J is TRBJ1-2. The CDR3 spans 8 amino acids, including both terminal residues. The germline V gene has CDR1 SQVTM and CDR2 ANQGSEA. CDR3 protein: CSVALGTF.

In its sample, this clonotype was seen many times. CDR3 loop: CSARMASGGGSVEQFF. Written as DNA, the CDR3 is TGCAGTGCTAGAATGGCTAGCGGGGGGGGTTCTGTTGAGCAGTTCTTC. The chain recombines TRBV20-1 with TRBJ2-1; 12 bases match TRBD2. Unmatched junction bases numbered 11, after V lost 2 bases and J lost 9 bases. Germline V gives CDR1 DFQATT, CDR2 SNEGSKA (reference sequence). This CDR3 region has 16 residues.

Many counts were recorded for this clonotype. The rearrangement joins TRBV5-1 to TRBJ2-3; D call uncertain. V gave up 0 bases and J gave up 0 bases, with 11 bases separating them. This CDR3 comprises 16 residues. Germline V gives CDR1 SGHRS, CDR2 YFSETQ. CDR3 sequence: CASSLVAGRSTDTQYF. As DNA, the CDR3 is TGCGCCAGCAGCTTGGTGGCAGGTCGTAGCACAGATACGCAGTATTTT.

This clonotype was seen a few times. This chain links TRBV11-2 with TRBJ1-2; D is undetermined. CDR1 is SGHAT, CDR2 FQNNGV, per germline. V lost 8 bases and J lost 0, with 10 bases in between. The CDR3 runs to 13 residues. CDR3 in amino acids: CASRENSNYGYTF. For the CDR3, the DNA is TGTGCCAGCCGGGAGAATTCTAACTATGGCTACACCTTC.

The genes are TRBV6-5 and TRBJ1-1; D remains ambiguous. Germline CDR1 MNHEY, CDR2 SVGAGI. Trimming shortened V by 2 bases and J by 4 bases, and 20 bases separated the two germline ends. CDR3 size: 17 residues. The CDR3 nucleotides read TGTGCCAGCAGTTACCTTGGAACGGGAAAGATGATCACTGAAGCTTTCTTT. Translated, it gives CASSYLGTGKMITEAFF.

This CDR3 reads CASSALREGEAFF. The CDR3 nucleotides read TGTGCCAGCAGTGCCTTGAGGGAAGGCGAAGCTTTCTTT. The genes are TRBV6-1 and TRBJ1-1; D ambiguous. CDR1 MNHNS and CDR2 SASEGT come from the germline V gene. The CDR3 extends over 13 amino acids. V shed 4 bases and J shed 8 bases, with 14 bases lying between them.

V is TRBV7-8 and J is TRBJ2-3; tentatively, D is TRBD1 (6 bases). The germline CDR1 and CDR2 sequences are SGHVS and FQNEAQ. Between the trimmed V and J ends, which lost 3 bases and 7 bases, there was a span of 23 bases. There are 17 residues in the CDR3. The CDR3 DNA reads TGTGCCAGCAGCTTGGGGTTCAGGGGCTCCTCGGTGCATACGCAGTATTTT. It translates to CASSLGFRGSSVHTQYF.

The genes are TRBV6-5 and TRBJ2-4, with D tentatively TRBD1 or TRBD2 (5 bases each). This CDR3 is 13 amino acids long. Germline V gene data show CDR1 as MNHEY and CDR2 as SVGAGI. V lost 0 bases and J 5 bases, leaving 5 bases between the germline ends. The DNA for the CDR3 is TGTGCCAGCAGTTACTCGGGGGAAAACATTCAGTACTTC. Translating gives CASSYSGENIQYF.

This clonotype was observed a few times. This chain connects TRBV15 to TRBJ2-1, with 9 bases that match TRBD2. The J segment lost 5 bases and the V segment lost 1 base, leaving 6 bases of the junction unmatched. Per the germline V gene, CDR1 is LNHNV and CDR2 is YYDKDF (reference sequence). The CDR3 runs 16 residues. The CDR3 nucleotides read TGTGCCACCAGCAGAGGTAGACTAGCGGAAGACAATGAGCAGTTCTTC. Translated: CATSRGRLAEDNEQFF.

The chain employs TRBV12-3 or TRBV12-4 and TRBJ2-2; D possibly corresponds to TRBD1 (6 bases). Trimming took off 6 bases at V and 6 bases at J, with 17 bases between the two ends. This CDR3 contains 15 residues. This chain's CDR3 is CASRTTGKKAGELFF. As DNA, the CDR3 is TGTGCCAGCAGAACAACAGGGAAAAAAGCCGGGGAGCTGTTTTTT.

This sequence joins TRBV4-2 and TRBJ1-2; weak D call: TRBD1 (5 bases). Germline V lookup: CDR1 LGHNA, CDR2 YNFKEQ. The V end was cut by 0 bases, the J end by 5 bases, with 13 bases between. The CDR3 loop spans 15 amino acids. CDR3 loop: CASSQEEGMGYGYTF. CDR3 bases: TGTGCCAGCAGCCAAGAAGAGGGGATGGGGTATGGCTACACCTTC.

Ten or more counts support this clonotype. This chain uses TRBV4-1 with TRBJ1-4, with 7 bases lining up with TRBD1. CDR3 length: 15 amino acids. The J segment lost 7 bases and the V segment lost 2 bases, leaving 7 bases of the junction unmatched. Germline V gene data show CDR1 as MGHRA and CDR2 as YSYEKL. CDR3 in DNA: TGCGCCAGCAGCCAATTCGACAGGGTGGGTGAAAAACTGTTTTTT. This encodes CASSQFDRVGEKLFF.

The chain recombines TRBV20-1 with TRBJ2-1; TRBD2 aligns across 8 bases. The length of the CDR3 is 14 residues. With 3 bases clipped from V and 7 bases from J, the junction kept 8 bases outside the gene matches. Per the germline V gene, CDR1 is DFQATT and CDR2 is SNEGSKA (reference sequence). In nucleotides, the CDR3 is TGCAGTGCTAGGACTAGCGCGGTACAGAATGAGCAGTTCTTC. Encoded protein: CSARTSAVQNEQFF.

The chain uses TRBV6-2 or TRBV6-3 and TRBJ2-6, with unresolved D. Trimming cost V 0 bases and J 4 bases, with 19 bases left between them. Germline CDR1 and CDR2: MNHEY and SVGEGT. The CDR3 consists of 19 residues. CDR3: CASSYSINSRHTGANVLTF. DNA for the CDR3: TGTGCCAGCAGTTACTCGATTAATTCTAGACACACAGGGGCCAACGTCCTGACTTTC.

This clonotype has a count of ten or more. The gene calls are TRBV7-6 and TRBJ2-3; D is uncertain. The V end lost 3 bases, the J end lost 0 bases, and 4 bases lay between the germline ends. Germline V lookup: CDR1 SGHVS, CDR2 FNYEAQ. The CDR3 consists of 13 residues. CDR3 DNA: TGTGCCAGCAGCTTCTTGAGCACAGATACGCAGTATTTT. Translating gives CASSFLSTDTQYF.

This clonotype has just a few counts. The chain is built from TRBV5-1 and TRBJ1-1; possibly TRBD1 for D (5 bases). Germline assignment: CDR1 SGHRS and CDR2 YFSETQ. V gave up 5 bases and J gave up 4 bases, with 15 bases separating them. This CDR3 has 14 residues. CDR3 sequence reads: CASSLEGYGTEAFF. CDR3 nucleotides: TGCGCCAGCAGTTTAGAGGGGTACGGCACTGAAGCTTTCTTT.

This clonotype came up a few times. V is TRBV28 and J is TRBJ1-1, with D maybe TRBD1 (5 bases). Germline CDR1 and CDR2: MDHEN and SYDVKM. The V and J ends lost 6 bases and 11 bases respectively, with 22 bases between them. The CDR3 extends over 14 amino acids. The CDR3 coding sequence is TGTGCCAGCAGCCACAACCCCCCCCGCGCAGGGGCTTTCTTT. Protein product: CASSHNPPRAGAFF.

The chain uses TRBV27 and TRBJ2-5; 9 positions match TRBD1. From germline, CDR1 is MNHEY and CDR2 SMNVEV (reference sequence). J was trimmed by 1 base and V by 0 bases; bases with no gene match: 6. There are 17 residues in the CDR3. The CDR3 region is CASSLSITGGIQETQYF. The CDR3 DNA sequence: TGTGCCAGCAGTTTATCGATCACAGGGGGCATCCAAGAGACCCAGTACTTC.

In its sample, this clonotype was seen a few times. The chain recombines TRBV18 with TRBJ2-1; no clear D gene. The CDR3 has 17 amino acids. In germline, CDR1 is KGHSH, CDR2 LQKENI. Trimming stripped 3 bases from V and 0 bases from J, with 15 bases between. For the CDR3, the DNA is TGTGCCAGCTCACCCCTCGGGCTCGGAAGCTCCTACAATGAGCAGTTCTTC. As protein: CASSPLGLGSSYNEQFF.

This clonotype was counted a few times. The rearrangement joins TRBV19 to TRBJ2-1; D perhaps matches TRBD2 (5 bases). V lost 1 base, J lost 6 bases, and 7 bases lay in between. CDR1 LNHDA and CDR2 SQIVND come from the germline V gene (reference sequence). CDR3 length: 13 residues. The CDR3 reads CASSIGGFNEQFF. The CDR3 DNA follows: TGTGCCAGTAGTATAGGAGGGTTCAATGAGCAGTTCTTC.

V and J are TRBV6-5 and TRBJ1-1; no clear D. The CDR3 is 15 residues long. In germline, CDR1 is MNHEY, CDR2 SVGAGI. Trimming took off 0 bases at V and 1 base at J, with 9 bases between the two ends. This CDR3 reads CASSYSRNSNTEAFF. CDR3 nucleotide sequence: TGTGCCAGCAGTTACTCGAGGAACTCGAACACTGAAGCTTTCTTT.

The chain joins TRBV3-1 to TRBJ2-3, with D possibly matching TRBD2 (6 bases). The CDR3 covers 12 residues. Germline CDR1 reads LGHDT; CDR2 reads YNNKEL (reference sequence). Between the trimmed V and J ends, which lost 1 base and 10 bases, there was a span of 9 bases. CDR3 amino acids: CASSQGAGPQYF. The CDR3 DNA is TGTGCCAGCAGCCAAGGTGCGGGGCCGCAGTATTTT.

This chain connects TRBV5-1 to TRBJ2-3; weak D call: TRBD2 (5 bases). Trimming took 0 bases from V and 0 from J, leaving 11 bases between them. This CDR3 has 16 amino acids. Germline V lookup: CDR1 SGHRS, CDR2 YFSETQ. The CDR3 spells CASSLGHGLSTDTQYF. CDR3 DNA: TGCGCCAGCAGCTTGGGGCACGGACTTAGCACAGATACGCAGTATTTT.